This T cell receptor (beta chain) emerged from a study of T cell repertoires in cytomegalovirus infection. As for the study in general: CMV infection and matching HLA type were both indicated by public TCR beta signatures.

Each CDR3 protein is one row after TCRdb ran MiXCR on the reads. The table lists approximately 500,000 distinct CDR3 sequences, about 15% of them singletons. General study findings and limits: Using cumulative public TCR beta family frequency, the authors identified those who carried CMV together with the relevant HLA. HLA-C-restricted CMV-specific TCR beta clonotypes prevailed in the ex vivo response.

Unmatched junction bases numbered 16, after V lost 6 bases and J lost 7 bases. The CDR3 consists of 16 residues. Germline V gene lookup returns CDR1 SNHLY and CDR2 FYNNEI. This clonotype has at least ten counts. Antigen unknown. The clonotype originates from a human donor in good health (CMV status not recorded). Some clones in this sample may be carry-over from other donors' samples. The chain links TRBV2 to TRBJ1-2, with 8 bases lining up with TRBD1. The sample was CD8+ T cells from PBMCs. The CDR3 protein is CASSQIDARGPGGYTF. DNA for the CDR3: TGTGCCAGCAGCCAAATTGACGCCAGGGGGCCTGGTGGCTACACCTTC.